The source of this T cell receptor (beta chain) is a study of T cell changes during pregnancy in multiple sclerosis. Germline V gene lookup returns CDR1 SEHNR and CDR2 FQNEAQ (reference sequence). The CDR3 sequence is 13 residues long. Trimming cost V 6 bases and J 6 bases, with 13 bases left between them. Sequenced by immunoSEQ multiplex PCR; TCRdb stores in-frame clones only, minus some. The table has about 40,000 clones, approximately 87% seen once; the top ten hold about 4.7%. As to this clone: Other DNA sequences from this sample encode an identical CDR3 as well.

The sample here was peripheral blood, taken in the second trimester of pregnancy. This TCR was sampled from a female donor in good health, enrolled as a control in a pregnancy study. The rearrangement joins TRBV7-9 to TRBJ2-3, with no clear D. The CDR3 bases are TGTGCCAGCAGTCCGCGTGGGCCGGATACGCAGTATTTT. Translating gives CASSPRGPDTQYF.